The rows below give T cell receptor beta chains drawn from one sample of a study of shared clonotypes between healthy human individuals. Sequencing was performed with immunoSEQ multiplex PCR; in TCRdb, only in-frame clones are kept and a portion is missing. The repertoire consists of some 2,000,000 clones, with around 95% occurring once and the leading ten covering 0.1% to 0.15%. Specimen: naive CD4+ T cells sorted from blood. These receptors were obtained from a man between 18 and 35 years old in good health. CDR3s include the opening cysteine and the closing phenylalanine or tryptophan. Each record gives: J gene, V gene, D gene, clone size, CDR3 protein, CDR3 DNA. A D gene is named only where the DNA matches it firmly. Part of the rows lack a size; the others show once, few, many or a class for expanded clones.

TRBJ1-2,TRBV14,TRBD1,NA,CASSGQGVYGYTF,TGTGCCAGCAGCGGACAGGGTGTCTATGGCTACACCTTC
TRBJ1-1,TRBV5-8,NA,NA,CASSFLHQGGTEAFF,TGTGCCAGCAGCTTCCTCCATCAGGGTGGGACTGAAGCTTTCTTT
TRBJ1-1,TRBV10-1,NA,NA,CASSATGSDTEAFF,TGCGCCAGCAGCGCTACAGGGTCGGACACTGAAGCTTTCTTT
TRBJ2-5,TRBV6-5,NA,NA,CASRWTGGETQYF,TGTGCCAGCAGGTGGACAGGAGGGGAGACCCAGTACTTC
TRBJ1-6,TRBV5-4,TRBD1,NA,CASSSGGTANSPLHF,TGTGCCAGCAGCTCTGGAGGGACAGCCAATTCACCCCTCCACTTT
TRBJ1-3,TRBV30,TRBD1,once,CAWSVQGLGNTIYF,TGTGCCTGGAGTGTACAGGGGCTTGGAAACACCATATATTTT
TRBJ2-3,TRBV10-3,NA,NA,CAISELAGTDTQYF,TGTGCCATCAGTGAGTTGGCGGGCACAGATACGCAGTATTTT
TRBJ1-2,TRBV6-1,NA,NA,CASYDINYGYTF,TGTGCCAGCTATGACATTAACTATGGCTACACCTTC
TRBJ2-5,TRBV5-1,TRBD2,NA,CASSLSTSGAQETQYF,TGCGCCAGCAGCTTGAGTACTAGCGGGGCTCAAGAGACCCAGTACTTC
TRBJ1-1,TRBV27,NA,NA,CASSSGGANTEAFF,TGTGCCAGCAGTTCCGGGGGCGCCAACACTGAAGCTTTCTTT
TRBJ1-6,TRBV11-2,NA,NA,CASSFPLSYNSPLHF,TGTGCCAGCAGCTTCCCTCTCTCCTATAATTCACCCCTCCACTTT